One sample yielded the 29 T cell receptor beta chains listed below, sequenced in a study of blood T cell repertoires in COVID-19 (dated by TCRdb to 2020 to 2022). The library was prepared using the immunoSEQ multiplex PCR assay. Sourced from immuneACCESS, this table was stored by TCRdb with only in-frame sequences that have V and J called. A share of the clones is absent; for the studies checked, an unresolved V gene accounts for under half, and the remainder has no known explanation. For this sample the table gives about 54,000 clones, of which just over 90% were detected only once. 7.5% to 10% of the sample belongs to the ten largest clones. The sample consisted of peripheral blood. Every receptor here comes from a woman aged 35 to 49 with active COVID-19.

The rearrangement joins TRBV5-6 to TRBJ1-6, with 9 bases fitting TRBD1. Germline V gene data show CDR1 as SGHDT and CDR2 as YYEEEE. The trim removed 0 bases at V and 4 bases at J, leaving 5 bases unmatched. This CDR3 spans 17 amino acids. The CDR3 reads CASSLGGTGNYNSPLHF. The DNA for the CDR3 is TGTGCCAGCAGCTTGGGGGGGACAGGGAATTATAATTCACCCCTCCACTTT.

The rearrangement joins TRBV20-1 to TRBJ2-2; maybe TRBD2 (6 bases). Trimming cost V 5 bases and J 7 bases, with 8 bases left between them. Per germline, CDR1 DFQATT and CDR2 SNEGSKA (reference sequence). The CDR3 totals 11 residues. The CDR3 sequence: CSARGSGELFF. The CDR3 coding sequence is TGCAGTGCTCGGGGGAGCGGGGAGCTGTTTTTT.

The V and J genes are TRBV7-9 and TRBJ1-1; D is possibly TRBD1 (6 bases). This CDR3 comprises 17 residues. Trimming removed 4 bases at V and 6 bases at J, with 24 bases between. Germline assignment: CDR1 SEHNR and CDR2 FQNEAQ (reference sequence). CDR3 in DNA: TGTGCCAGCAGCTCAGGGTCAAGGGGGGGGAATGGTCCTGAAGCTTTCTTT. This gives the protein CASSSGSRGGNGPEAFF.

The V and J genes are TRBV2 and TRBJ1-1, with a weak D call TRBD1 (5 bases). This CDR3 spans 16 amino acids. CDR1 is SNHLY and CDR2 is FYNNEI in the germline V gene. Trimming took 3 bases from V and 3 from J, leaving 17 bases between them. The CDR3 DNA sequence: TGTGCCAGCAGTGACTCCCAGGGAACCCTTGACACTGAAGCTTTCTTT. Translation gives CASSDSQGTLDTEAFF.

This chain links TRBV6-2 or TRBV6-3 with TRBJ1-5; D is uncertain. Germline CDR1 and CDR2: MNHEY and SVGEGT. The CDR3 has 14 amino acids. V lost 6 bases and J lost 3, with 12 bases in between. The CDR3 here is CASRPRHNNQPQHF. The CDR3 DNA reads as TGTGCCAGCAGACCTCGACATAACAATCAGCCCCAGCATTTT.

The rearrangement uses TRBV7-9 and TRBJ2-4; 10 bases are a match to TRBD1. The CDR3 runs to 18 residues. CDR1 and CDR2 (germline): SEHNR, FQNEAQ (reference sequence). V shed 4 bases and J 10 bases; nucleotides not matched to a gene: 19. This CDR3 is CASSSTSGTGEELRIQYF. The CDR3 nucleotides read TGTGCCAGCAGCTCAACCTCCGGGACAGGGGAAGAGTTGAGAATTCAGTACTTC.

This chain links TRBV3-1 (or the pseudogene TRBV3-2) with TRBJ2-3; D possibly corresponds to TRBD2 (6 bases). Germline V gene lookup returns CDR1 LGHDT and CDR2 YNNKEL (reference sequence). V was trimmed by 0 bases and J by 4 bases, leaving 11 bases between them. There are 15 residues in the CDR3. As DNA, the CDR3 is TGTGCCAGCAGCCAAGAAAGCGGGTACTCAGATACGCAGTATTTT. This sequence encodes CASSQESGYSDTQYF.

This chain connects TRBV2 to TRBJ1-1; weak D call: TRBD1 (6 bases). CDR1 and CDR2 from the germline V gene are SNHLY and FYNNEI. V lost 6 bases to trimming and J lost 2 bases, with 16 bases between them. The CDR3 loop spans 15 amino acids. The CDR3 spells CASRGAAHINTEAFF. CDR3 sequence (DNA): TGTGCCAGCAGGGGGGCAGCACATATTAACACTGAAGCTTTCTTT.

The CDR3 nucleotides are TGTGCCAGCTCACCACCGGGGATAGGGGTAGGGGAAGCTTTCTTT. Its protein is CASSPPGIGVGEAFF. V gene TRBV18 combines with J gene TRBJ1-1; D possibly corresponds to TRBD1 (5 bases). This CDR3 is built from 15 residues. Per germline, CDR1 KGHSH and CDR2 LQKENI. V gave up 0 bases and J gave up 8 bases, with 16 bases separating them.

The chain employs TRBV19 and TRBJ1-1; D is ambiguous. The CDR3 consists of 12 residues. Germline CDR1 reads LNHDA; CDR2 reads SQIVND (reference sequence). The V and J ends lost 7 bases and 0 bases respectively, with 6 bases between them. The CDR3 bases are TGTGCCAGTATGCAGGTGAACACTGAAGCTTTCTTT. It specifies CASMQVNTEAFF.

The genes are TRBV11-2 and TRBJ2-2, with a weak D call TRBD1 (6 bases). V lost 5 bases and J lost 5, with 24 bases in between. The germline gives CDR1 SGHAT, CDR2 FQNNGV. There are 18 residues in the CDR3. The CDR3 region has the DNA TGTGCCAGCAGCCCCCTTGGGGGCGTCCGAAAGACAACCGGGGAGCTGTTTTTT. Its translation is CASSPLGGVRKTTGELFF. The variable domain in full, with the rest retrieved from reference TRBV11-2 and TRBJ2-2, is EAGVAQSPRYKIIEKRQSVAFWCNPISGHATLYWYQQILGQGPKLLIQFQNNGVVDDSQLPKDRFSAERLKGVDSTLKIQPAKLEDSAVYLCASSPLGGVRKTTGELFFGEGSRLTVL.

The chain couples TRBV19 to TRBJ1-3; D ambiguous. The CDR3 contains 15 residues. Trimming cost V 1 base and J 1 base, with 8 bases left between them. In germline, CDR1 is LNHDA, CDR2 SQIVND (reference sequence). DNA for the CDR3: TGTGCCAGTAGTATAGGACACTTATCTGGAAACACCATATATTTT. Translated: CASSIGHLSGNTIYF.

The CDR3 nucleotides read TGTGCCAGCAGCTCCCGGGACAGGGCCCCGGTGGATTCCCTCCACTTT. Residues: CASSSRDRAPVDSLHF. J is TRBJ1-6 and V is TRBV5-4; 9 bases line up with TRBD1. The germline V gene has CDR1 SGHNT and CDR2 YYREEE (reference sequence). V dropped 3 bases and J dropped 14; count of bases not matched to a gene: 15. The CDR3 is 16 residues long.

This chain connects TRBV12-3 or TRBV12-4 to TRBJ2-7; possible D gene TRBD1, 6 bases. V gave up 2 bases and J gave up 3 bases, with 8 bases separating them. The CDR3 covers 13 residues. Here the CDR3 reads CASSLTQGYEQYF. The CDR3 DNA follows: TGTGCCAGCAGTTTAACACAGGGCTACGAGCAGTACTTC.

The chain has TRBV5-6 and TRBJ1-5; maybe TRBD1 (5 bases). Germline-derived CDR1 and CDR2 are SGHDT and YYEEEE. Trimming pared 0 bases from V and 6 bases from J, leaving 10 bases between. This CDR3 contains 14 residues. The CDR3 DNA reads TGTGCCAGCAGCTTGGTGGGGGAGGGTCAGCCCCAGCATTTT. Translation: CASSLVGEGQPQHF.

The J gene is TRBJ1-1, the V gene TRBV5-1; D is uncertain. The CDR3 spans 13 residues. With 2 bases removed from V and 0 bases from J, the gap between germline ends came to 5 bases. From germline, CDR1 is SGHRS and CDR2 YFSETQ. For the CDR3, the DNA is TGCGCCAGCAGCTTAGAGATGAACACTGAAGCTTTCTTT. Amino acids: CASSLEMNTEAFF.

The chain carries TRBV19 and TRBJ2-3, with TRBD2 matching 8 bases. The germline CDR1 and CDR2 sequences are LNHDA and SQIVND (reference sequence). J lost 6 bases, V lost 6 bases, and 8 bases had no gene match. The CDR3 contains 14 residues. The CDR3 DNA sequence: TGTGCCAGTAGAGGTAGCGGGGCTGTCGATACGCAGTATTTT. This gives the protein CASRGSGAVDTQYF.

This chain joins TRBV7-3 and TRBJ2-7; D possibly corresponds to TRBD2 (7 bases). The CDR3 runs to 15 residues. Trimming took 5 bases from V and 0 from J, leaving 14 bases between them. Germline V CDR1 and CDR2: SGHTA, FQGTGA. This CDR3 is CASSLVGGASYEQYF. For the CDR3, the DNA is TGTGCCAGCAGCCTCGTGGGGGGGGCCTCCTACGAGCAGTACTTC.

The V and J genes are TRBV11-2 and TRBJ1-4; D possibly corresponds to TRBD1 (6 bases). This CDR3 is 13 amino acids long. The germline V and J ends were trimmed by 5 bases and 11 bases, with 15 bases remaining between them. From germline, CDR1 is SGHAT and CDR2 FQNNGV. CDR3: CASSRIPGEKLFF. Here the CDR3 DNA reads TGTGCCAGCAGCCGTATCCCAGGGGAGAAACTGTTTTTT.

In this sample, this clone turned up a few times. The J gene is TRBJ2-2, the V gene TRBV19; 12 bases match TRBD2. V gave up 7 bases and J gave up 5 bases; unmatched junction bases: 8. The CDR3 extends over 16 amino acids. CDR1 is LNHDA, CDR2 SQIVND, per germline (reference sequence). The CDR3 loop is CASKLAGGPGTGELFF. CDR3 DNA sequence: TGTGCCAGTAAGCTAGCGGGGGGGCCGGGGACCGGGGAGCTGTTTTTT.

The chain joins TRBV25-1 to TRBJ1-2; no clear D gene. V was cut by 2 bases and J by 4 bases, with 17 bases left in between. CDR1 and CDR2 (germline): MGHDK, SYGVNS. CDR3 length equals 16 residues. The CDR3 DNA reads as TGTGCCAGCAGTGAAGATACCTCCCGCGAGGGCTATGGCTACACCTTC. It is translated as CASSEDTSREGYGYTF.

The J gene is TRBJ1-1, the V gene TRBV9; D may be TRBD1 (5 bases). The ends were cut back, 5 bases at V and 3 bases at J, with 14 bases in the middle. The CDR3 is 14 residues long. The germline V gene encodes CDR1 SGDLS and CDR2 YYNGEE. The CDR3 reads CASSRGWRDTEAFF. CDR3 sequence (DNA): TGTGCCAGCAGTCGGGGGTGGCGTGACACTGAAGCTTTCTTT.

V and J are TRBV29-1 and TRBJ1-3; D not resolved. Deletions cut 4 bases from V and 7 bases from J, with 14 bases between. The CDR3 covers 13 residues. Germline V lookup: CDR1 SQVTM, CDR2 ANQGSEA. The CDR3 here is CSVAPGRSNTIYF. As DNA, the CDR3 is TGCAGCGTTGCGCCAGGCCGATCGAACACCATATATTTT.

This clone was seen once. V is TRBV6-6 and J is TRBJ1-4; possible D gene TRBD1, 6 bases. Germline loops: CDR1 MNHNY, CDR2 SVGAGI (reference sequence). The CDR3 covers 14 residues. V was cut by 8 bases and J by 8 bases, with 18 bases left in between. The CDR3 coding sequence is TGTGCCAGCCACTTGGACAGCTTAGGAGAAAAACTGTTTTTT. This gives the protein CASHLDSLGEKLFF.

This clone was seen a single time. The chain has TRBV19 and TRBJ2-7; TRBD2 aligns across 8 bases. This CDR3 has 16 amino acids. Germline V gives CDR1 LNHDA, CDR2 SQIVND (reference sequence). The junction had 12 bases not matched to a gene; V was cut back by 3 bases and J by 5 bases. As DNA, the CDR3 is TGTGCCAGTAGTATGACCTTCGGACTAGCATGGAACGAGCAGTACTTC. Encoded protein: CASSMTFGLAWNEQYF.

This clone was detected a few times. This rearrangement joins TRBV6-1 to TRBJ1-5; no definite D call. This CDR3 contains 14 residues. The V and J ends lost 3 bases and 4 bases respectively, with 10 bases between them. Germline CDR1 is MNHNS and CDR2 is SASEGT. The CDR3 here is CASSEGAGNQPQHF. In DNA, the CDR3 is TGTGCCAGCAGTGAGGGAGCGGGGAATCAGCCCCAGCATTTT.

This clone was counted a few times. The J gene is TRBJ2-2, the V gene TRBV10-1, with D possibly being TRBD1 (5 bases). Germline lookup yields CDR1 WNHNN and CDR2 SYGVQD (reference sequence). The CDR3 spans 13 residues. Trimming took off 7 bases at V and 3 bases at J, with 9 bases between the two ends. The CDR3 loop reads CASNLGDTGELFF. The CDR3 DNA reads TGCGCCAGCAATCTAGGGGACACCGGGGAGCTGTTTTTT.

This clone was picked up one time. The CDR3 loop is CASSRTSGGAPETQYF. The DNA of the CDR3 is TGCGCCAGCAGCAGGACTAGCGGGGGGGCCCCAGAGACCCAGTACTTC. The genes are TRBV5-1 and TRBJ2-5, with 15 bases fitting TRBD2. Germline trimming cut 4 bases from V and 4 bases from J; bases unmatched to any gene: 5. This CDR3 has 16 amino acids. Per germline, CDR1 SGHRS and CDR2 YFSETQ.

This chain connects TRBV6-1 to TRBJ1-1; TRBD1 might be the D (5 bases). Trimming took 2 bases from V and 4 from J, leaving 14 bases between them. Looked up from germline, CDR1 is MNHNS and CDR2 is SASEGT. The CDR3 runs to 15 residues. Here the CDR3 reads CASSEQMRGGTEAFF. The CDR3 region has the DNA TGTGCCAGCAGTGAACAAATGCGGGGGGGCACTGAAGCTTTCTTT.